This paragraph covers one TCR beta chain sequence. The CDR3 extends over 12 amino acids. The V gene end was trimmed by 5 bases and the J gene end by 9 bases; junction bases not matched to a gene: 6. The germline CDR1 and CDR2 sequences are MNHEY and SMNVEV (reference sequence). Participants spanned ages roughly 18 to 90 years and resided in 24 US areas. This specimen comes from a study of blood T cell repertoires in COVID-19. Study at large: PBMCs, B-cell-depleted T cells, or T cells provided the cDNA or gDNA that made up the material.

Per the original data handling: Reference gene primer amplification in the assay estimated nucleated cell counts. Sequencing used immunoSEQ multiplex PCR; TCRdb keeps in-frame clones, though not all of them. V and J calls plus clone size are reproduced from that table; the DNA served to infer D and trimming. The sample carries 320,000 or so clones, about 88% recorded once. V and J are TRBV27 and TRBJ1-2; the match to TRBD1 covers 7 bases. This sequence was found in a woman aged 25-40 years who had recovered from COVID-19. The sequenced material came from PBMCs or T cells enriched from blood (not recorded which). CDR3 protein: CASSPRTGSYTF. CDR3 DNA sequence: TGTGCCAGCAGTCCCAGGACAGGCAGCTACACCTTC.